The 26 T cell receptor beta chains below all came from one sample that was sequenced in a study of blood T cell repertoires in COVID-19. TCRdb's copy holds only in-frame clones and misses some; the assay was immunoSEQ multiplex PCR. This table holds 200,000 to 300,000 clones, roughly 90% found once. The specimen was peripheral blood. These receptors were taken from a man aged 55 to 70 who had recovered from COVID-19.

The genes are TRBV24-1 and TRBJ2-3, with 7 bases that match TRBD1. Germline values: CDR1 KGHDR, CDR2 SFDVKD. V was pared by 0 bases and J by 1 base, with 0 bases of the junction left unmatched. CDR3 size: 15 residues. CDR3 amino acids: CATSDLGTGTDTQYF. CDR3 nucleotides: TGTGCCACCAGTGATTTGGGGACAGGCACAGATACGCAGTATTTT.

This chain joins TRBV5-5 and TRBJ1-5; D gene uncertain. The germline V gene encodes CDR1 SGHKS and CDR2 YYEKEE (reference sequence). Trimming took 6 bases from V and 2 from J, leaving 15 bases between them. The CDR3 contains 15 residues. The CDR3 protein is CASTAEGLRNQPQHF. CDR3 DNA sequence: TGTGCCAGCACCGCCGAGGGCCTTCGCAATCAGCCCCAGCATTTT.

This clone was seen only a few times. The chain recombines TRBV6-2 or TRBV6-3 with TRBJ1-6; perhaps TRBD1 as D (6 bases). CDR1 is MNHEY, CDR2 SVGEGT, per germline. Trimming left V 0 bases short and J 6 bases short, with 15 bases between. The CDR3 totals 17 residues. DNA of the CDR3: TGTGCCAGCAGTTACTCGAGACGGGGGGCGACTAATTCACCCCTCCACTTT. Its protein is CASSYSRRGATNSPLHF.

This chain connects TRBV6-5 to TRBJ1-1, with 7 bases aligning to TRBD1. Trimming removed 5 bases from V and 4 bases from J; junction bases left unmatched: 10. The CDR3 consists of 15 residues. Per germline, CDR1 MNHEY and CDR2 SVGAGI. The CDR3 region has the DNA TGTGCCAGCAGTCCCCGACAGGGAGCGCTCACTGAAGCTTTCTTT. Encoded protein: CASSPRQGALTEAFF.

The chain uses TRBV6-2 or TRBV6-3 and TRBJ2-5, with D possibly TRBD2 on 5 matching bases. V lost 2 bases, J lost 3 bases, and 16 bases lay in between. Germline V gives CDR1 MNHEY, CDR2 SVGEGT. CDR3 length: 16 residues. CDR3 in DNA: TGTGCCAGCAGTTACGGGAGAACAGACCTCAAAGAGACCCAGTACTTC. Its protein is CASSYGRTDLKETQYF.

There are a few counts of this clone. V usage is TRBV18 and J usage is TRBJ1-2; tentatively, D is TRBD1 (6 bases). Looked up from germline, CDR1 is KGHSH and CDR2 is LQKENI. The V end was cut by 3 bases, the J end by 3 bases, with 11 bases between. The CDR3 runs 14 residues. CDR3 in DNA: TGTGCCAGCTCACCGAACAGGGCAGACTATGGCTACACCTTC. This sequence encodes CASSPNRADYGYTF.

This sequence joins TRBV7-2 and TRBJ1-5; D ambiguous. CDR3 length: 15 residues. The ends were cut back, 1 base at V and 7 bases at J, with 14 bases in the middle. Germline V lookup: CDR1 SGHTA, CDR2 FQGNSA. CDR3 nucleotides: TGTGCCAGCAGCTTAGACATGCGGGCGGGACAGCCCCAGCATTTT. This codes for CASSLDMRAGQPQHF.

The chain joins TRBV6-5 to TRBJ1-5; 7 bases line up with TRBD1. The V gene's germline CDR1 is MNHEY and CDR2 SVGAGI. Losses at the gene ends were 6 bases for V and 6 bases for J; bases not matched to a gene: 11. The length of the CDR3 is 15 residues. CDR3 coding DNA: TGTGCCAGCAGCAGGTCCGACAGGGTGATTCAGCCCCAGCATTTT. Translated, it gives CASSRSDRVIQPQHF.

The gene calls are TRBV5-1 and TRBJ2-5; a possible D gene is TRBD1 (5 bases). The CDR3 consists of 15 residues. V lost 4 bases to trimming and J lost 2 bases, with 15 bases between them. CDR1 and CDR2 (germline): SGHRS, YFSETQ. CDR3 loop: CASSPEAGPQETQYF. The DNA for the CDR3 is TGCGCCAGCAGCCCCGAGGCAGGGCCTCAAGAGACCCAGTACTTC.

DNA for the CDR3: TGTGCCAGTACCCCGACAGCCTTGCCCACAGATACGCAGTATTTT. Encoded protein: CASTPTALPTDTQYF. The chain employs TRBV19 and TRBJ2-3; tentative D call: TRBD1 (5 bases). The CDR3 loop spans 15 amino acids. CDR1 and CDR2 (germline): LNHDA, SQIVND (reference sequence). With 7 bases removed from V and 2 bases from J, the gap between germline ends came to 16 bases.

The gene calls are TRBV5-1 and TRBJ2-7, with TRBD1 as a possible D gene (6 bases). Trimming removed 0 bases at V and 3 bases at J, with 10 bases between. The CDR3 spans 14 residues. The germline gives CDR1 SGHRS, CDR2 YFSETQ. In DNA form, the CDR3 reads TGCGCCAGCAGCTTGGGATCAGGGGTCTACGAGCAGTACTTC. This translates into CASSLGSGVYEQYF.

This clone was seen more than once but under ten times. The rearrangement links TRBV6-5 to TRBJ1-4, with TRBD1 as a possible D gene (6 bases). The V and J ends lost 7 bases and 6 bases respectively, with 9 bases between them. CDR1 and CDR2 from the germline V gene are MNHEY and SVGAGI. This CDR3 spans 12 amino acids. CDR3 amino acids: CASKAGDEKLFF. The CDR3 DNA sequence: TGTGCCAGCAAAGCAGGGGATGAAAAACTGTTTTTT.

This rearrangement joins TRBV2 to TRBJ2-7; the match to TRBD1 covers 8 bases. V was clipped by 5 bases and J by 0 bases; unmatched bases: 6. In germline, CDR1 is SNHLY, CDR2 FYNNEI. CDR3 length: 15 amino acids. CDR3 sequence (DNA): TGTGCCAGCAGTTGGGACAGGCCTAGCTCCTACGAGCAGTACTTC. Translated, it gives CASSWDRPSSYEQYF.

The rearrangement uses TRBV3-1 (or the pseudogene TRBV3-2) and TRBJ1-2; D remains ambiguous. V was pared by 1 base and J by 2 bases, with 8 bases between. The CDR3 extends over 14 amino acids. CDR1 LGHDT and CDR2 YNNKEL come from the germline V gene (reference sequence). Here the CDR3 DNA reads TGTGCCAGCAGCCAAGGCTTAGTCAACTATGGCTACACCTTC. Translation: CASSQGLVNYGYTF.

The chain uses TRBV18 and TRBJ1-1; TRBD1 matches 8 bases. The CDR3 runs to 16 residues. Trimming removed 4 bases from V and 4 bases from J; junction bases left unmatched: 11. CDR1 is KGHSH, CDR2 LQKENI, per germline. Written as DNA, the CDR3 is TGTGCCAGCTCACGGCAGGGGGCTCTCTCGGGCACTGAAGCTTTCTTT. It encodes CASSRQGALSGTEAFF. Using reference TRBV18 and TRBJ1-1 for the parts outside the CDR3, the full variable domain is NAGVMQNPRHLVRRRGQEARLRCSPMKGHSHVYWYRQLPEEGLKFMVYLQKENIIDESGMPKERFSAEFPKEGPSILRIQQVVRGDSAAYFCASSRQGALSGTEAFFGQGTRLTVV.

This chain links TRBV27 with TRBJ1-1, with D possibly TRBD1 on 5 matching bases. The length of the CDR3 is 13 residues. Trimming removed 3 bases from V and 4 bases from J, with 9 bases in between. Germline values: CDR1 MNHEY, CDR2 SMNVEV (reference sequence). CDR3 DNA: TGTGCCAGCAGTTTTGCGGGGGGCACTGAAGCTTTCTTT. Translating gives CASSFAGGTEAFF.

This clone has a single count. V gene TRBV7-3 combines with J gene TRBJ2-1; TRBD2 matches at 14 bases. The V segment lost 5 bases and the J segment 7 bases; nucleotides outside the gene matches: 4. The germline V gene has CDR1 SGHTA and CDR2 FQGTGA. This CDR3 has 15 residues. The CDR3 here is CASSPRTSGGNEQFF. The CDR3, as DNA: TGTGCCAGCAGCCCCCGGACTAGCGGGGGGAATGAGCAGTTCTTC.

The genes are TRBV5-1 and TRBJ1-4, with D tentatively TRBD1 (6 bases). The CDR3 sequence is 15 residues long. Trimming took off 4 bases at V and 2 bases at J, with 12 bases between the two ends. Germline CDR1 is SGHRS and CDR2 is YFSETQ. CDR3 in amino acids: CASSVGGQTNEKLFF. CDR3 bases: TGCGCCAGCAGCGTGGGGGGGCAGACTAATGAAAAACTGTTTTTT.

The chain joins TRBV3-1 (or the pseudogene TRBV3-2) to TRBJ2-7, with D perhaps TRBD2 (5 bases). Germline V lookup: CDR1 LGHDT, CDR2 YNNKEL (reference sequence). This CDR3 has 15 amino acids. Trimming left V 8 bases short and J 0 bases short, with 17 bases between. The CDR3 is CASRLSGMSSYEQYF. The CDR3 DNA sequence: TGTGCCAGCCGTCTGTCGGGGATGAGCTCCTACGAGCAGTACTTC.

The J gene is TRBJ1-1, the V gene TRBV5-6; weak D call: TRBD1 (5 bases). CDR1 SGHDT and CDR2 YYEEEE come from the germline V gene. This CDR3 comprises 13 residues. V shed 4 bases and J shed 6 bases, with 13 bases lying between them. CDR3 in amino acids: CASSPWWGAEAFF. The CDR3 DNA reads as TGTGCCAGCAGCCCATGGTGGGGCGCTGAAGCTTTCTTT.

In its sample, this clone was seen a few times. The V gene is TRBV4-1, the J gene TRBJ2-7; TRBD2 aligns across 9 bases. Trimming at V came to 1 base and at J to 4 bases, leaving 5 bases not matched to a gene. The germline V gene encodes CDR1 MGHRA and CDR2 YSYEKL. This CDR3 spans 15 amino acids. This chain's CDR3 is CASSQGKRGDYEQYF. The CDR3 DNA reads TGCGCCAGCAGCCAAGGAAAGCGGGGGGATTACGAGCAGTACTTC.

The genes are TRBV2 and TRBJ1-2; possible D gene TRBD1, 5 bases. The CDR3 has 15 amino acids. V was clipped by 4 bases and J by 0 bases, with 12 bases between them. Germline CDR1 and CDR2: SNHLY and FYNNEI. For the CDR3, the DNA is TGTGCCAGCAGTGTCGGCAGGGCGACTAACTATGGCTACACCTTC. This encodes CASSVGRATNYGYTF.

The chain joins TRBV9 to TRBJ1-1; a weak D match, TRBD1 (6 bases). Trimming took 0 bases from V and 1 from J, leaving 10 bases between them. Per the germline V gene, CDR1 is SGDLS and CDR2 is YYNGEE. The CDR3 sequence is 15 residues long. The CDR3 region is CASSVGGGSNTEAFF. CDR3 nucleotide sequence: TGTGCCAGCAGCGTAGGCGGGGGCTCGAACACTGAAGCTTTCTTT.

This chain connects TRBV3-1 (or the pseudogene TRBV3-2) to TRBJ2-7; 9 nucleotides agree with TRBD1. V was clipped by 2 bases and J by 4 bases; unmatched bases: 9. The length of the CDR3 is 16 residues. Germline values: CDR1 LGHDT, CDR2 YNNKEL (reference sequence). The CDR3 bases are TGTGCCAGCAGCCAATTACAATCCGACAGGGGGTACGAGCAGTACTTC. This gives the protein CASSQLQSDRGYEQYF.

This chain joins TRBV5-1 and TRBJ2-1; no firm D call. This CDR3 contains 14 residues. Germline lookup yields CDR1 SGHRS and CDR2 YFSETQ. Between the trimmed V and J ends, which lost 5 bases and 1 base, there was a span of 10 bases. In DNA, the CDR3 is TGCGCCAGCAGTCAACAGAGTTCCTACAATGAGCAGTTCTTC. Residues: CASSQQSSYNEQFF.

The chain uses TRBV6-1 and TRBJ1-1, with D uncertain. Trimming took 2 bases from V and 1 from J, leaving 5 bases between them. The CDR3 spans 13 residues. Germline lookup yields CDR1 MNHNS and CDR2 SASEGT. Written as DNA, the CDR3 is TGTGCCAGCAGTGAAAACTGGAACACTGAAGCTTTCTTT. It specifies CASSENWNTEAFF.